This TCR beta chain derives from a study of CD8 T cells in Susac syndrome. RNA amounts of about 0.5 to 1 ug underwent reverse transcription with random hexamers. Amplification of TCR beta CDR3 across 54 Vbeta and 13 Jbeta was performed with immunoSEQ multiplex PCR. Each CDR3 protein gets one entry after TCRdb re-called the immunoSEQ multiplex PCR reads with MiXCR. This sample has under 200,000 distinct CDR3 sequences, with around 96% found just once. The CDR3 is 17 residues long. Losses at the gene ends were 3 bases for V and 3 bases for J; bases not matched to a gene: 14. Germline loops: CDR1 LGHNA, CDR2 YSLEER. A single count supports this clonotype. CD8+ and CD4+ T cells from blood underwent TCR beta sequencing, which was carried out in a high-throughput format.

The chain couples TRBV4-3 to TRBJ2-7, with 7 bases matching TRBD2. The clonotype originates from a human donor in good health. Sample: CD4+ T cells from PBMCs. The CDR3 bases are TGCGCCAGCAGCCAGGGGCTCGGGGGGACCGGTGGCTACGAGCAGTACTTC. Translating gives CASSQGLGGTGGYEQYF.